Sequencing of this T cell receptor beta chain was carried out in a study of blood T cells in healthy people across ages. General study points: Observed TCR beta diversity per million T cells went down as age went up. This fall followed a roughly linear course with age.

There are 14 residues in the CDR3. The V and J ends lost 7 bases and 10 bases, in that order; junction bases with no gene match: 7. This clonotype turned up a few times. The target antigen is unknown. Alongside a J-beta primer mix, a sample-barcoded 5' primer served in a second PCR lasting roughly 7 to 12 cycles. TCRdb recomputed calls from the 5' RACE reads with MiXCR, one row per CDR3 protein. Here the sample spans hundreds of thousands of distinct CDR3 sequences, about 26% being singletons. The same data also went into a second study, on T cells of mothers and their children. That paper adds: Samples were provided by three healthy Caucasian mothers and their six children.

J is TRBJ2-1 and V is TRBV12-3 or TRBV12-4, with 13 bases aligning to TRBD2. Sequencing was performed on blood. The source is a boy aged 2 to 10 in good health. In DNA, the CDR3 is TGTGCCAGCATTCCGGGACTAGCGGGATACGAGCAGTTCTTC. It specifies CASIPGLAGYEQFF.